This T cell receptor beta chain comes out of a study of pediatric ulcerative colitis (dated by TCRdb to about 2019). With regard to the full study: Under ten ulcerative colitis patients had pancolitis and two had left-sided colitis, with histology consistent with ulcerative colitis in all. From 9 or 10 newly diagnosed, treatment-naive pediatric ulcerative colitis patients and a few non-IBD control children, paired blood and rectal samples were collected. The Pediatric Ulcerative Colitis Activity Index classified a couple of patients as having mild disease, several as having moderate disease and three as having acute severe colitis. Here is what the overall study found, with its caveats: Because repertoires came from total lymphocyte DNA, patterns in rare subsets such as regulatory T cells may not be reflected. Rectal pinch biopsies may have included blood-derived T cells, especially in patients with overt colitis. Features of the rectal repertoire distinguished controls, mild-moderate colitis patients and acute severe colitis patients, and in acute severe colitis, rectal diversity was reduced because of clonal expansions. With only a handful of individuals, the healthy control group was small. For technical reasons, substantially fewer templates were yielded by the blood samples of two patients, and these blood samples were excluded from blood-rectal overlap analysis. Clonal overlap between a subject's own blood and rectum was significantly greater in ulcerative colitis patients than in controls, which suggests more T cell trafficking to inflamed tissue. A couple of rectal CDR3 clonotypes were detected in all ulcerative colitis patients and were not detected in any of the controls.

This clone was detected once. Its target antigen remains unknown. No qualities accompany the bases; no much larger clone lies one base away. Through the immunoSEQ TRB Survey service, multiplex V and J primers were used to amplify rearranged CDR3 beta regions from genomic DNA. To keep depth equal across samples, survey-level sequencing depth of up to 500,000 reads per sample was applied. The libraries were purified, combined into pools and sequenced with Illumina technology. For the original study's pipeline: immunoSEQ online tools were used for productive clonality, sample overlap, pairwise scatters, CDR3 beta length, V/D/J gene usage and productiveness. Calculated diversity was defined as the number of unique rearrangements divided by total templates times 100, and Shannon and Simpson indices were additionally computed. Principal component analysis used the R prcomp function and ggbiplot package on Z-score normalized data. Morisita's index was used to quantify blood-rectal clonal overlap within each subject. TCRdb limited this immuneACCESS table to in-frame rearrangements with V and J called. A share of clones is missing; checked studies link under half to unresolved V genes, and the rest is unexplained. V, J and clone size were drawn from that table, and D and trimming were deduced from the DNA. For this sample the table gives 40,000 to 55,000 clones, of which 78% were detected only once. The top ten clonotypes cover less than 4.5% of the sample.

During colonoscopy, one to two rectal pinch biopsies were obtained for research purposes. Ulcerative colitis patients had received no immunosuppressive medication before the diagnostic colonoscopy. Before DNA was isolated, the rectal biopsies underwent proteinase K digestion. The Wizard kit (Promega) was used to extract genomic DNA from blood and intestinal samples. V is pared back by 3 bases and J by 0 bases, with 24 bases lying between the germline termini. The CDR3, cysteine through phenylalanine, is 19 amino acids long. CDR3 DNA only is kept here, 57 bases in frame from base 1. From the germline V gene, CDR1 is SNHLY and CDR2 is FYNNEI.

This chain joins TRBV2 to TRBJ2-7, with the D gene uncertain. This receptor was obtained from a girl aged 10 to 17 with moderate ulcerative colitis. Sequenced sample: gut tissue. The CDR3 sequence is CASSDEEWVGHLNSYEQYF. The DNA sequence reads TGTGCCAGCAGTGACGAGGAGTGGGTAGGTCATCTGAACTCCTACGAGCAGTACTTC.